This T cell receptor beta chain is from a study of T cells after yellow fever vaccination. Study-wide results and caveats: CD4 and CD8 compartments shared a small share of clonotypes, likely from convergent recombination. The secondary response was weaker, and its peak arrived faster, on day 5 versus 15.

This clonotype was seen a few times. What it binds is not known. MiXCR, run by TCRdb on the 5' RACE reads, gives a single entry per CDR3 protein. The data show 100,000 to 150,000 distinct CDR3 sequences, approximately 9% seen once. The specimen comprised CD8+ T cells sorted from PBMCs, sampled on the day of the yellow fever booster vaccination. This TCR was recovered from a man younger than 35 who received the YFV17D yellow fever vaccine.

In DNA form, the CDR3 reads TGCAGCGTCCTACAGGGAGGAAAGCAGTACGTC. Amino acids: CSVLQGGKQYV. The J gene is TRBJ2-7, the V gene TRBV29-1, with D possibly being TRBD1 or TRBD2 (6 bases each). The V gene lost 6 bases and the J gene lost 8 bases, with 14 bases spanning the gap. The CDR3 loop spans 11 amino acids. Germline V gene sequence: CDR1 SQVTM, CDR2 ANQGSEA.